These T cell receptor beta chains were read from a single sample in a study of blood T cell repertoires in COVID-19. TCRdb keeps only in-frame clones here, not all; method: immunoSEQ multiplex PCR. The table shows about 410,000 clones, with more than 80% occurring only once. Material: peripheral blood. Receptor source: a woman aged 25 to 39 with active or convalescent COVID-19. The CDR3 runs from the conserved cysteine through the conserved F or W. The order of the fields is J gene, clone size, D gene, V gene, CDR3 protein, CDR3 DNA. A D gene is named only where the DNA matches it firmly. Size values are once, few and many counts, or a class for expanded clones, and some rows have none.

J: TRBJ1-2
size: NA
D: NA
V: TRBV6-5
CDR3: CAGGTGNTGYTF
DNA: TGTGCCGGGGGGACGGGGAATACGGGCTACACCTTC

J: TRBJ2-5
size: NA
D: NA
V: TRBV2
CDR3: CASSVVVAPDETQYF
DNA: TGTGCCAGCAGTGTCGTGGTAGCTCCAGATGAGACCCAGTACTTC

J: TRBJ1-1
size: NA
D: NA
V: TRBV15
CDR3: CATSRARQELNTEAFF
DNA: TGTGCCACCAGCAGAGCCCGACAGGAGCTGAACACTGAAGCTTTCTTT

J: TRBJ1-3
size: NA
D: NA
V: TRBV9
CDR3: CASSGSHGGPGNTIYF
DNA: TGTGCCAGCAGCGGGAGTCACGGGGGACCTGGAAACACCATATATTTT

J: TRBJ2-5
size: NA
D: TRBD2
V: TRBV4-1
CDR3: CASSQRTSGSQETQYF
DNA: TGCGCCAGCAGCCAACGGACTAGCGGGAGTCAAGAGACCCAGTACTTC

J: TRBJ1-6
size: once
D: NA
V: TRBV10-2
CDR3: CASSDLVTLSYNSPLHF
DNA: TGCGCCAGCAGTGATCTAGTAACTCTCTCCTATAATTCACCCCTCCACTTT

J: TRBJ2-1
size: NA
D: TRBD2
V: TRBV6-5
CDR3: CASRLAGPGDEQFF
DNA: TGTGCCAGCAGGCTAGCGGGGCCGGGGGATGAGCAGTTCTTC

J: TRBJ1-1
size: once
D: NA
V: TRBV20-1
CDR3: CSANRDEAFF
DNA: TGCAGTGCTAACCGGGATGAAGCTTTCTTT

J: TRBJ2-5
size: NA
D: NA
V: TRBV7-8
CDR3: CASSSPRGTQYF
DNA: TGTGCCAGCAGCTCGCCCCGGGGGACCCAGTACTTC

J: TRBJ1-1
size: NA
D: NA
V: TRBV6-1
CDR3: CAATLKGVMNTEAFF
DNA: TGTGCCGCTACGCTCAAGGGGGTTATGAACACTGAAGCTTTCTTT

J: TRBJ1-5
size: NA
D: TRBD1
V: TRBV6-1
CDR3: CASSEPGGAINQPQHF
DNA: TGTGCCAGCAGTGAACCAGGGGGAGCGATCAATCAGCCCCAGCATTTT

J: TRBJ2-7
size: NA
D: NA
V: TRBV2
CDR3: CASSVYPQGTGSYEQYF
DNA: TGTGCCAGCAGTGTGTATCCCCAGGGGACCGGATCCTACGAGCAGTACTTC

J: TRBJ1-3
size: NA
D: NA
V: TRBV13
CDR3: CASSYWSGDGDTIYF
DNA: TGTGCCAGCAGCTATTGGTCAGGGGATGGTGACACCATATATTTT

J: TRBJ2-7
size: NA
D: TRBD2
V: TRBV9
CDR3: CASSGRLAEYEQYF
DNA: TGTGCCAGCAGCGGACGACTAGCGGAATACGAGCAGTACTTC

J: TRBJ2-1
size: NA
D: TRBD2
V: TRBV15
CDR3: CATSIGTSLGGLNNEQFF
DNA: TGTGCCACCAGCATAGGAACTAGCTTGGGAGGGCTTAACAATGAGCAGTTCTTC

J: TRBJ2-1
size: once
D: NA
V: TRBV7-2
CDR3: CASSLNLYNEQFF
DNA: TGTGCCAGCAGCTTAAATCTTTACAATGAGCAGTTCTTC

J: TRBJ1-1
size: few
D: NA
V: TRBV3-1/TRBV3-2
CDR3: CASSQEVRQGVPEAFF
DNA: TGTGCCAGCAGCCAAGAGGTCAGGCAGGGTGTACCTGAAGCTTTCTTT

J: TRBJ1-1
size: NA
D: NA
V: TRBV5-4
CDR3: CASSPGGPEAFF
DNA: TGTGCCAGCAGTCCCGGGGGTCCTGAAGCTTTCTTT

J: TRBJ1-2
size: NA
D: TRBD1
V: TRBV5-1
CDR3: CASSLAPGQEIYGYTF
DNA: TGCGCCAGCAGCTTGGCCCCGGGACAGGAGATCTATGGCTACACCTTC

J: TRBJ1-5
size: NA
D: NA
V: TRBV11-2
CDR3: CASSFGSGGNQPQHF
DNA: TGTGCCAGCAGCTTCGGATCCGGGGGGAATCAGCCCCAGCATTTT

J: TRBJ2-1
size: NA
D: TRBD1
V: TRBV4-1
CDR3: CASSLGPGTGGNEQFF
DNA: TGCGCCAGCAGCCTGGGTCCCGGGACAGGGGGCAATGAGCAGTTCTTC

J: TRBJ2-3
size: once
D: TRBD1
V: TRBV27
CDR3: CASSLGTGGNTDTQYF
DNA: TGTGCCAGCAGTCTCGGGACAGGGGGCAACACAGATACGCAGTATTTT

J: TRBJ1-5
size: NA
D: NA
V: TRBV21-1
CDR3: CASGQYGNQPQHF
DNA: TGTGCCAGCGGTCAGTATGGCAATCAGCCCCAGCATTTT

J: TRBJ1-1
size: NA
D: NA
V: TRBV19
CDR3: CASKDQGLQNTEAFF
DNA: TGTGCCAGTAAGGATCAGGGGCTACAGAACACTGAAGCTTTCTTT

J: TRBJ1-2
size: NA
D: NA
V: TRBV5-8
CDR3: CASSFAQEYYGYTF
DNA: TGTGCCAGCAGCTTCGCACAGGAATACTATGGCTACACCTTC

J: TRBJ1-5
size: NA
D: NA
V: TRBV15
CDR3: CATSGSTDRPNQPQHF
DNA: TGTGCCACCAGCGGCAGCACAGACAGGCCCAATCAGCCCCAGCATTTT

J: TRBJ1-5
size: NA
D: NA
V: TRBV19
CDR3: CASSIGQLDQPQHF
DNA: TGTGCCAGTAGTATAGGACAATTGGATCAGCCCCAGCATTTT

J: TRBJ1-2
size: once
D: NA
V: TRBV2
CDR3: CASSVGGAYGYTF
DNA: TGTGCCAGCAGTGTCGGCGGGGCCTATGGCTACACCTTC

J: TRBJ1-5
size: NA
D: NA
V: TRBV3-1/TRBV3-2
CDR3: CASSQATGWPQHF
DNA: TGTGCCAGCAGCCAAGCGACGGGGTGGCCCCAGCATTTT

J: TRBJ1-3
size: NA
D: TRBD1
V: TRBV29-1
CDR3: CSASGQGSGNTIYF
DNA: TGCAGCGCCTCGGGACAGGGATCAGGAAACACCATATATTTT

J: TRBJ2-7
size: NA
D: NA
V: TRBV5-1
CDR3: CASSREDRTIYEQYF
DNA: TGCGCCAGCAGCAGGGAGGACAGGACCATATACGAGCAGTACTTC

J: TRBJ2-3
size: NA
D: TRBD2
V: TRBV14
CDR3: CASSQVSGRLFEDTQYF
DNA: TGTGCCAGCAGCCAAGTCAGCGGGAGACTTTTCGAAGATACGCAGTATTTT

J: TRBJ2-2
size: NA
D: TRBD1
V: TRBV5-5
CDR3: CASSSPGQGAAMNTGELFF
DNA: TGTGCCAGCAGCTCACCGGGACAGGGGGCCGCAATGAACACCGGGGAGCTGTTTTTT

J: TRBJ2-7
size: once
D: NA
V: TRBV5-6
CDR3: CASSQLDRSSYEQYF
DNA: TGTGCCAGCAGTCAATTAGACAGGAGCTCCTACGAGCAGTACTTC

J: TRBJ1-1
size: NA
D: NA
V: TRBV2
CDR3: CASTEPRQNTEAFF
DNA: TGTGCCAGCACCGAGCCCCGACAGAACACTGAAGCTTTCTTT

J: TRBJ1-1
size: NA
D: TRBD1
V: TRBV30
CDR3: CACPGQGEAFF
DNA: TGTGCCTGCCCCGGACAGGGTGAAGCTTTCTTT